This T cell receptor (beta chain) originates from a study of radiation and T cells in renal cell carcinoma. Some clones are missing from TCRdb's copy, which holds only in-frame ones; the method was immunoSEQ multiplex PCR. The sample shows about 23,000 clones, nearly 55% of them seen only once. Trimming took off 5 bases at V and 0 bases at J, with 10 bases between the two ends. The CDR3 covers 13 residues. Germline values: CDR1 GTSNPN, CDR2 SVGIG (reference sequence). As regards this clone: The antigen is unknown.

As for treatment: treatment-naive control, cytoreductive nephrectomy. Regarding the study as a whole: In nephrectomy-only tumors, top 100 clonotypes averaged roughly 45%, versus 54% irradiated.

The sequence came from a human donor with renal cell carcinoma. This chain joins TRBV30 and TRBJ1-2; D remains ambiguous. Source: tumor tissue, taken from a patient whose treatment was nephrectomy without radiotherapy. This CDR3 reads CAWYDTANYGYTF. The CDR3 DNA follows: TGTGCCTGGTATGACACCGCTAACTATGGCTACACCTTC.